Included here is one T cell receptor (beta chain) sequence, with context. This clonotype was seen a handful of times. This clone's antigen is unknown. No base quality values were provided; no much bigger clone lies one nucleotide off. Library creation used 5' RACE. The data were produced on an Illumina HiSeq 2000. Template switching added a universal primer binding site, and the final cDNA carried a unique molecular identifier that allowed TCR cDNA molecules to be counted accurately. First-strand cDNA for TCR alpha and beta chains was synthesized from specific primers in the conserved constant-segment region. To control for contamination, each cDNA library was double barcoded with a SMART-Mk sample barcode plus Illumina barcodes. TruSeq adapter sequences and Illumina sample barcodes were added in two successive PCR steps. Sequencing of the TCR alpha and beta cDNA libraries was done on the Illumina HiSeq platform using custom primers. As for how the authors treated the data: Raw reads were processed with MiGEC to extract unique molecular identifiers, and MiXCR was used to determine CDR3 positions. Recombination models were inferred per individual with the repgenHMM and IGoR tools using an EM algorithm. The analysis of shared clonotypes was done with the tcR package in R, with sharing normalized by the product of cloneset sizes. To study raw recombination without the effects of thymic and clonal selection, out-of-frame nonproductive sequences were analyzed. TCRdb reprocessed the public reads (quality trimming at Q25 with fastp, clone calling with MiXCR) and kept in-frame beta chains. One record per CDR3 amino acid sequence lists the most common genes and DNA. TCRdb's processing, not the authors' own work, is the source of the V and J calls. The sample records roughly 630,000 distinct CDR3 sequences, under 8.5% of which are singletons. The ten top clones hold 1.6% of the sample.

This sample stems from a study of identical twins listed by TCRdb under 2016. A note on the overall study: To test whether fetal clonotypes persist, the study used deep sequencing on TCR alpha and beta repertoires from monozygotic twins, unrelated adults of various ages, and cord blood. Replicate twin experiments were performed at different times using different library preparation protocols to rule out contamination. What the study reported, not specific to this receptor: Compared with coincidental sharing between unrelated individuals, out-of-frame TCR alpha sequences shared between twins had an excess of sequences with low generation probability. Out-of-frame TCR alpha sharing in monozygotic twins was systematically underestimated by recombination models, whereas sharing between unrelated individuals was in agreement with the recombination models. Because the same donors could not be followed over many years, the conclusions relied on cross-sectional statistical analysis. Fewer insertions were carried by abundant cord blood beta clonotypes, a similar but weaker trend appeared in young adult naive repertoires, and no such trend appeared in memory repertoires. A weaker excess of twin sharing was found in beta out-of-frame sequences because the signal-to-noise ratio was lowered by fewer shared sequences. Zero-insertion analyses could be partly confounded by invariant T cells such as MAIT and iNKT, although diverse VJ usage argued against such confounding for most clonotypes.

All donors were healthy Caucasians. The twin cohort consisted of three pairs of female monozygotic twins, all aged roughly 18 to 30 years. RNA for TCR libraries was isolated from peripheral blood mononuclear cells. CDR1 and CDR2 were assigned from the germline V gene as SNHLY and FYNNEI. The junction shows trimming of 5 bases on V and 6 bases on J, and the gene matches do not reach 7 bases of it. The cysteine opens and the phenylalanine closes a CDR3 of 15 amino acids. Left in the record is the CDR3 DNA by itself, 45 bases read in frame from the first base. These data also featured in a second study, about yellow fever vaccine responses in identical twins. The second paper further reports: The T cell response to vaccination in identical twins was reported by the authors to appear partly convergent and partly personalized. The study precisely tracked vaccine-responding T cell clones in identical twins.

Sequencing used PBMCs. The sequence was obtained from a young woman in good health. Here the chain combines TRBV2 and TRBJ2-2; 9 bases in the junction line up with TRBD2. For the CDR3, the sequence is CASSSDQRGAGELFF. The nucleotide sequence reads TGTGCCAGCAGTTCGGATCAGCGGGGGGCCGGGGAGCTGTTTTTT.